A selection of T cell receptor beta chains follows, all from one sample in a study of shared clonotypes between healthy human individuals. Here immunoSEQ multiplex PCR was the method, and the copy in TCRdb shows in-frame clones only, minus some. The repertoire consists of about 1.1 million clones, with 70% to 85% occurring once and the leading ten covering roughly 0.82%. The sequencing input was memory CD4+ T cells from PBMCs. The receptors come from a man between 18 and 35 years old in good health. Some clones in this sample may be carry-over from other donors' samples. Both conserved end residues are part of each CDR3. D genes are given only for firm matches. Rows may omit the clone size; those that give it use once, few, many or a size class.

-	TRBV19	TRBJ2-4	TRBD2	CASSIASGRFENIQYF	TGTGCCAGTAGTATTGCTAGCGGGAGGTTCGAAAACATTCAGTACTTC
-	TRBV11-1	TRBJ2-7	TRBD1	CASTPGQGVGYEQYF	TGTGCCAGCACCCCGGGACAGGGTGTAGGATACGAGCAGTACTTC
-	TRBV5-4	TRBJ2-1	TRBD2	CASSSRLLAGEAGEQFF	TGTGCCAGCAGCTCCCGTTTACTAGCGGGAGAAGCGGGTGAGCAGTTCTTC
-	TRBV28	TRBJ1-4	-	CASTGPNEKLFF	TGTGCCAGCACAGGACCAAATGAAAAACTGTTTTTT
-	TRBV5-1	TRBJ2-7	TRBD2	CASSSWSRLAGGNSYEQYF	TGCGCCAGCAGCTCCTGGAGCCGTCTAGCGGGAGGTAATTCCTACGAGCAGTACTTC
once	TRBV6-5	TRBJ2-1	-	CASSYKLASDEQFF	TGTGCCAGCAGTTACAAACTAGCCTCAGATGAGCAGTTCTTC
-	TRBV6-6	TRBJ2-1	-	CASSYAGFSNEQFF	TGTGCCAGCAGTTACGCCGGGTTCAGTAATGAGCAGTTCTTC
-	TRBV11-2	TRBJ2-7	-	CASSLYWSRGEQYF	TGTGCCAGCAGCCTCTACTGGTCCCGCGGCGAGCAGTACTTC
-	TRBV7-6	TRBJ2-3	-	CASSLYSAGDTQYF	TGTGCCAGCAGCTTGTATAGCGCGGGAGATACGCAGTATTTT
-	TRBV7-7	TRBJ1-1	-	CASSPSPNTEAFF	TGTGCCAGCAGCCCTAGTCCAAACACTGAAGCTTTCTTT
once	TRBV6-5	TRBJ1-1	TRBD1	CASSRTGTANTEAFF	TGTGCCAGCAGCCGAACCGGGACAGCGAACACTGAAGCTTTCTTT